Presented here are 2 T cell receptor beta chains from one specimen sequenced in a study of pediatric ulcerative colitis. Rectal tissue came from one to two pinch biopsies taken at colonoscopy. This table comes from immunoSEQ multiplex PCR, and its TCRdb copy is limited to in-frame clones, with some not included. The table has some 25,000 clones, roughly 71% seen once; the top ten hold about 7.8%. Sequenced sample: gut tissue. These receptor sequences come from a boy between 10 and 17 years old with severe ulcerative colitis.

This chain links TRBV29-1 with TRBJ1-2, with 8 bases lining up with TRBD1. In germline, CDR1 is SQVTM, CDR2 ANQGSEA. The V segment lost 7 bases and the J segment 2 bases; nucleotides outside the gene matches: 6. CDR3 length: 13 residues. As DNA, the CDR3 is TGCAGCGCTAGGACAGGGACCAACTATGGCTACACCTTC. Translating it yields CSARTGTNYGYTF.

This chain joins TRBV19 and TRBJ2-2, with 12 bases matching TRBD2. Per the germline V gene, CDR1 is LNHDA and CDR2 is SQIVND (reference sequence). This CDR3 is built from 20 residues. V was clipped by 1 base and J by 5 bases; unmatched bases: 14. CDR3 amino acids: CASSIASGRASGGSTGELFF. The CDR3 DNA is TGTGCCAGTAGTATAGCTAGCGGGAGGGCCTCTGGTGGGTCGACCGGGGAGCTGTTTTTT.